This T cell receptor (beta chain) was captured by sequencing in a study of vaccination and CD4 T cells after COVID-19. Study information: Post-COVID samples were collected a median 101 days following diagnosis, spanning 35 to 161. The study's findings and limits: SARS-CoV-2-reactive clonotypes rose nonsignificantly, with the median going from about 20 to 38.

Described treatment: approximately 9-day PBMC culture with coronavirus spike peptide pools or control peptides (ViraFEST assay). The unexposed donor gave CD4+ T cells before the COVID-19 pandemic (2011-2018). After culture for nine to eleven days, isolation of CD4+ T cells was performed by negative selection. Researchers used the Oncomine TCR Beta short-read assay to sequence DNA from cultured CD4+ T cells. TCRdb re-called the PCR reads with MiXCR, one entry per CDR3 protein. The profile shows roughly 6,600 distinct CDR3 sequences, around half of them singletons. Trimming left V 3 bases short and J 4 bases short, with 7 bases between. The CDR3 length is 13 residues. The V gene's germline CDR1 is SGHAT and CDR2 FQNNGV. This clonotype was found a few times. The antigen remains undetermined.

The V gene is TRBV11-2, the J gene TRBJ2-1; no clear D gene. Specimen: CD4+ T cells from blood, cultured in vitro. This clonotype originated in a human donor in good health. The DNA for the CDR3 is TGTGCCAGCAGCTTGGGAATTTACAATGAGCAGTTCTTC. Residues: CASSLGIYNEQFF.